This TCR beta chain was captured by sequencing in a study of PD-1 blockade in classical Hodgkin lymphoma (dated by TCRdb to about 2020). Background on the whole study: Nivolumab dosing was 3 mg/kg intravenously every 2 weeks, continuing until either disease progression or unacceptable toxicity. The study used TCR beta sequencing and CyTOF to define a peripheral blood immune signature of response to PD-1 blockade in classical Hodgkin lymphoma.

Note on this clone: The antigen this receptor binds is unknown. No base-level quality is on record; no much larger clone is a single base apart.

The intended sense of this specimen's time point label: cycle 1 day 1 (C1D1), immediately before nivolumab initiation. Every trial patient had relapsed following autologous stem cell transplantation, and prior brentuximab vedotin exposure was what differed among cohorts A, B and C. The trial cohort was composed of about 54 patients with relapsed/refractory classical Hodgkin lymphoma, for whom complete response, partial response or progressive disease was recorded as best overall response. In the multi-cohort phase II CheckMate 205 trial, trial patients received single-agent nivolumab. An independent review committee assessed best overall response using the 2007 International Working Group response criteria. Trial PBMCs were collected just before the start of nivolumab (C1D1) and during therapy at cycle 2 day 1 and cycle 4 day 1. After peripheral blood was drawn into 8 mL Vacutainer Cell Preparation Tubes, PBMCs were isolated by centrifugation and then cryopreserved.

Findings and caveats that apply to the study as a whole: Trial patients with a complete response had baseline diversity similar to that of newly diagnosed patients, while partial responders and progressors had significantly lower diversity. The study was restricted to a single clinical trial cohort, and the causes of repertoire differences, possibly disease activity or prior therapy, were left undefined. By C4D1, a significant rise was seen in CD4+ TCR diversity but not in CD8+ TCR diversity (p=0.0027 vs p=0.16), and the rise was most apparent among complete responders (p=0.02). Baseline TCR diversity was reported to be lower in newly diagnosed patients than in healthy donors, and even lower in relapsed/refractory patients. Lower diversity was seen in patients whose nivolumab began less than 1 year after ASCT, and these patients were left out of later analyses so that immune reconstitution would not confound the results.

The Qiagen DNeasy kit was used to extract genomic DNA from unsorted PBMCs and from the negatively selected CD4+ and CD8+ fractions. TCR beta CDR3 regions were amplified by immunoSEQ multiplex PCR using primers annealing to V and J segments. A synthetic immune receptor repertoire was used to minimize amplification bias, and any remaining bias was removed computationally after sequencing. Regarding the original processing steps: Repertoire diversity was quantified as the Shannon entropy index using custom Python scripts. The unsorted, CD4+ and CD8+ repertoires were each analyzed separately, with the exception of combined analyses, where CD4+ and CD8+ sequences were merged in silico. A clone counted as expanded when the clone's frequency after treatment rose at least 2-fold relative to C1D1, and clones undetected at baseline were given a pseudocount of 0.5. Clones with 0 or 1 copy at C1D1 were defined as singleton clones, while clones with 2 or more copies were defined as non-singleton clones. By matching protein sequences in sorted samples from the same patient, clones expanded in unsorted samples were annotated as CD4+, CD8+ or unknown. Wilcoxon tests were applied to paired samples to test diversity changes from C1D1 to C4D1. This is the immuneACCESS table as TCRdb keeps it, with only in-frame sequences that have V and J called. A part of the clones is gone; compared with another copy, unresolved V genes explain less than half, and the rest is unexplained. V and J calls and clone size are as listed in that table; D and trimming were resolved from the DNA. This sample comprises just over 25,000 clones, around 84% of them detected only once. In total, the top ten clones hold about 2.7% of the sample.

For CDR1 and CDR2, the germline V gene (reference sequence) lists SEHNR and FQNEAQ. V loses 5 bases, J loses 0 bases, and the germline ends lie 13 bases apart. The CDR3, cysteine through phenylalanine, is 15 amino acids long. Here the CDR3 DNA is all that survives: 45 bases in frame from base 1. The sequencing here drew on peripheral blood mononuclear cells (PBMCs), taken at baseline. The chain is encoded by TRBV7-9 joined to TRBJ1-1, and TRBD1 may be the D gene, going by 6 matching bases. The clonotype was recovered from a human donor with classical Hodgkin lymphoma. The CDR3 here reads CASSPSGTMNTEAFF. The bases are TGTGCCAGCAGCCCCTCCGGGACAATGAACACTGAAGCTTTCTTT.